These 10 T cell receptor beta chains share one sample of origin, sequenced in a study of Ad26.COV2.S vaccination and SARS-CoV-2 variants. This table comes from immunoSEQ multiplex PCR, and its TCRdb copy is limited to in-frame clones, with some not included. Of roughly 380,000 clones in the sample, roughly 88% are singletons; the top ten hold 3.6%. As for treatment: about 20 received Ad26.COV2.S at low or high dose, single or two shots; about five received placebo; per-sample allocation not given. The samples were gathered on day 63 after the first injection of vaccine or placebo. Sequenced material: peripheral blood, taken in a trial of Ad26.COV2.S vaccine versus placebo. The source of these receptors is a person between 18 and 60 years old who received the Ad26.COV2.S COVID-19 vaccine or a placebo.

This clone was counted once. The chain links TRBV6-5 to TRBJ2-7, with 7 bases lining up with TRBD1. With V trimmed by 0 bases and J by 2 bases, 4 bases remained unmatched. Germline CDR1 is MNHEY and CDR2 is SVGAGI. This CDR3 contains 15 residues. The CDR3 is CASSYSGQVTYEQYF. The CDR3 DNA is TGTGCCAGCAGTTACTCTGGACAGGTGACCTACGAGCAGTACTTC.

With regard to this clone: Other DNA sequences within the sample encode an identical CDR3. V is TRBV19 and J is TRBJ2-6, with 9 nucleotides matching TRBD1. The CDR3 runs 17 residues. Germline CDR1 LNHDA, CDR2 SQIVND (reference sequence). V gave up 6 bases and J gave up 0 bases; unmatched junction bases: 6. For the CDR3, the DNA is TGTGCCAGTAGCCCGGGACAGGGATCCTCTGGGGCCAACGTCCTGACTTTC. Amino acid sequence: CASSPGQGSSGANVLTF.

The chain joins TRBV7-9 to TRBJ1-2, with TRBD1 matching 10 bases. The V segment lost 5 bases and the J segment 8 bases; nucleotides outside the gene matches: 11. The CDR3 covers 15 residues. Germline V CDR1 and CDR2: SEHNR, FQNEAQ (reference sequence). The CDR3 nucleotides are TGTGCCAGCAGCAGCGAGACAGGGGGCCTGGAAGGCTACACCTTC. Translating gives CASSSETGGLEGYTF.

The chain uses TRBV19 and TRBJ1-1; 10 bases fit TRBD1. This CDR3 has 15 amino acids. The ends lost 6 bases at V and 1 base at J; junction bases unmatched: 5. CDR1 and CDR2 (germline): LNHDA, SQIVND (reference sequence). CDR3 DNA: TGTGCCAGTAGCCGACAGGGGGCGGAGAACACTGAAGCTTTCTTT. Its translation: CASSRQGAENTEAFF. Complete variable domain (other parts from reference TRBV19 and TRBJ1-1): DGGITQSPKYLFRKEGQNVTLSCEQNLNHDAMYWYRQDPGQGLRLIYYSQIVNDFQKGDIAEGYSVSREKKESFPLTVTSAQKNPTAFYLCASSRQGAENTEAFFGQGTRLTVV.

The V and J genes are TRBV7-9 and TRBJ1-2, with unresolved D. The CDR3 contains 13 residues. Germline CDR1 and CDR2: SEHNR and FQNEAQ (reference sequence). V was clipped by 5 bases and J by 3 bases, with 10 bases between them. The CDR3 here is CASSVRVDYGYTF. CDR3 in DNA: TGTGCCAGCAGCGTCCGGGTGGACTATGGCTACACCTTC.

The rearrangement links TRBV3-1 (or the pseudogene TRBV3-2) to TRBJ1-6; 10 positions agree with TRBD1. V lost 4 bases, J lost 10 bases, and 4 bases stayed unmatched. Germline V CDR1 and CDR2: LGHDT, YNNKEL (reference sequence). The CDR3 spans 14 residues. The CDR3 DNA follows: TGTGCCAGCAGCCCGGACAGGGGGGACTCACCCCTCCACTTT. It codes for CASSPDRGDSPLHF.

The CDR3: CSASLVHYGYTF. In DNA, the CDR3 is TGCAGTGCTAGTCTGGTGCACTATGGCTACACCTTC. The chain uses TRBV20-1 and TRBJ1-2; the D is unclear. This CDR3 comprises 12 residues. The V gene lost 3 bases and the J gene lost 3 bases, with 8 bases spanning the gap. Germline lookup yields CDR1 DFQATT and CDR2 SNEGSKA (reference sequence).

CDR3 bases: TGTGCCAGCAGCCCCCGATGGGACTATGGCTACACCTTC. Translating gives CASSPRWDYGYTF. The chain employs TRBV9 and TRBJ1-2; no reliable D call. This CDR3 has 13 residues. The V end was cut by 4 bases, the J end by 3 bases, with 10 bases between. Per germline, CDR1 SGDLS and CDR2 YYNGEE.

DNA of the CDR3: TGTGCCAGCAGTAAGGACAGGGGGCGTTATGAAAAACTGTTTTTT. This sequence encodes CASSKDRGRYEKLFF. This sequence joins TRBV27 and TRBJ1-4; the match to TRBD1 covers 11 bases. With V trimmed by 5 bases and J by 6 bases, 5 bases remained unmatched. The CDR3 runs to 15 residues. Germline-derived CDR1 and CDR2 are MNHEY and SMNVEV (reference sequence).

The chain combines TRBV4-1 with TRBJ2-3, with no clear D. CDR3 length: 14 residues. V was shortened by 4 bases and J by 2 bases, with 10 bases between the two germline ends. Germline V lookup: CDR1 MGHRA, CDR2 YSYEKL. CDR3 nucleotide sequence: TGCGCCAGCAGCCTAAGACAACCCACAGATACGCAGTATTTT. This sequence encodes CASSLRQPTDTQYF.